The rows below give T cell receptor beta chains drawn from one sample of a study of T cell responses to AZD1222 COVID-19 vaccine. TCRdb's table, derived via immunoSEQ multiplex PCR, lists solely in-frame clones and lacks some. The data hold roughly 150,000 clones, with about 90% observed a single time. This sample comprised peripheral blood, obtained 28 days after the second AZD1222 dose. The receptors originated from an adult who received the AZD1222 COVID-19 vaccine. Both conserved end residues are part of each CDR3. The D gene is left open where the match is weak. Clone size, where shown, is once, few, many, or a class for clones that have expanded.

>TRBJ1-1|NA|once|TRBV28
TGTGCCAGCAGTTGGGGGGCACGGGGCGGTGCTTTCTTT
CASSWGARGGAFF
>TRBJ2-7|NA|few|TRBV15
TGTGCCACCAGCGAGGGGGGCCTCTCCTACGAGCAGTACTTC
CATSEGGLSYEQYF
>TRBJ1-1|TRBD1|NA|TRBV20-1
TGCAGTGCTAGGCCGACAGGGAGAGCTTTCTTT
CSARPTGRAFF
>TRBJ2-5|NA|NA|TRBV10-3
TGTGCCATCAACACTGAGGGTCCCCAAGAGACCCAGTACTTC
CAINTEGPQETQYF
>TRBJ2-7|TRBD2|NA|TRBV7-2
TGTGCCAGCAGCCCCCTAGCGGGATCCTACGAGCAGTACTTC
CASSPLAGSYEQYF
>TRBJ1-1|NA|NA|TRBV10-3
TGTGCCATCAGGAATCAGGGAATGAACACTGAAGCTTTCTTT
CAIRNQGMNTEAFF
>TRBJ2-1|NA|NA|TRBV3-1/TRBV3-2
TGTGCCAGCAGCCAAGGTAAGGCGGCTAGAGACAATGAGCAGTTCTTC
CASSQGKAARDNEQFF
>TRBJ1-5|NA|NA|TRBV6-2/TRBV6-3
NA
CASSSSIGDQPQHF
>TRBJ2-7|NA|NA|TRBV19
TGTGCCAGTAGTATAAGACAGACTTACGAGCAGTACTTC
CASSIRQTYEQYF
>TRBJ1-3|TRBD1|NA|TRBV4-1
TGCGCCAGCAGCCAAGTAAACAGGGGGTTTGGAAACACCATATATTTT
CASSQVNRGFGNTIYF
>TRBJ1-5|NA|NA|TRBV10-3
TGTGCCGTTTCCGCGGCGGGCAATCAGCCCCAGCATTTT
CAVSAAGNQPQHF
>TRBJ2-7|NA|NA|TRBV5-6
TGTGCCAGCAGCACGACTACCCCCTACGAGCAGTACTTC
CASSTTTPYEQYF
>TRBJ2-3|NA|once|TRBV9
TGTGCCAGCAGCGCGAGAGGGGATCGTGGGGGGGCCACAGATACGCAGTATTTT
CASSARGDRGGATDTQYF
>TRBJ1-5|NA|NA|TRBV28
TGTGCCAGCAGTGAGAACGGGGGGAGCAATCAGCCCCAGCATTTT
CASSENGGSNQPQHF
>TRBJ1-2|NA|once|TRBV5-8
TGTGCCAGCAGCCTTTTTCGACAGTCCGGTAACTATGGCTACACCTTC
CASSLFRQSGNYGYTF
>TRBJ2-7|TRBD1|NA|TRBV14
TGTGCCAGCAGCCAAGCGGGGGACAGGGTAAACGAGCAGTACTTC
CASSQAGDRVNEQYF
>TRBJ1-1|NA|once|TRBV2
TGTGCCAGCAGGGCAAACACTGAAGCTTTCTTT
CASRANTEAFF
>TRBJ2-3|NA|few|TRBV28
TGTGCCAGCAGTCCTCGTGGAGCCCCCACAGATACGCAGTATTTT
CASSPRGAPTDTQYF
>TRBJ2-1|NA|NA|TRBV5-1
TGCGCCAGCAGCTGGGACGGAGGCTCCTACAATGAGCAGTTCTTC
CASSWDGGSYNEQFF
>TRBJ1-2|NA|NA|TRBV25-1
TGTGCCAGCAGTGAGGGTTTGGTCTATGGCTACACCTTC
CASSEGLVYGYTF
>TRBJ2-7|TRBD1|NA|TRBV7-2
TGTGCCAGCAGCCCCGACAGGGGGACCTACGAGCAGTACTTC
CASSPDRGTYEQYF
>TRBJ1-2|TRBD1|NA|TRBV14
TGTGCCAGCAGCCCTAGACAGGGGGCACTTCGAGGCTACACCTTC
CASSPRQGALRGYTF
>TRBJ2-3|NA|once|TRBV7-2
TGTGCCAGCAGCCGCAGGGCCGTCACAGATACGCAGTATTTT
CASSRRAVTDTQYF
>TRBJ1-1|NA|NA|TRBV6-2/TRBV6-3
TGTGCCAGCAGTTATTCGGCTTACACTGAAGCTTTCTTT
CASSYSAYTEAFF
>TRBJ1-1|NA|NA|TRBV19
TGTGCCAGTAGCATACAGGGGAACACTGAAGCTTTCTTT
CASSIQGNTEAFF
>TRBJ2-1|NA|NA|TRBV7-9
TGTGCCAGCAGTCAAACCAGCGTCAATGAGCAGTTCTTC
CASSQTSVNEQFF
>TRBJ1-6|NA|NA|TRBV6-2/TRBV6-3
TGTGCCAGCAGTTACTCTCCGAGTCCACCCCTCCACTTT
CASSYSPSPPLHF
>TRBJ2-4|NA|NA|TRBV3-1/TRBV3-2
TGTGCCAGCAGCCAAGATCCAGGGTTTAATCCTAAAAACATTCAGTACTTC
CASSQDPGFNPKNIQYF
>TRBJ2-7|NA|NA|TRBV6-5
TGTGCCAGCAGTCCCTCATCCTACGAGCAGTACTTC
CASSPSSYEQYF
>TRBJ1-2|NA|NA|TRBV28
TGTGCCAGCAGAGCTGACACAAGGAACTATGGCTACACCTTC
CASRADTRNYGYTF
>TRBJ1-2|NA|few|TRBV28
TGTGCCAGCAGATCGGGGGGAACTAACTATGGCTACACCTTC
CASRSGGTNYGYTF
>TRBJ2-7|TRBD2|NA|TRBV4-3
TGCGCCAGCAGCCAAGTACTAGCGGGAGTATCCGAGCAGTACTTC
CASSQVLAGVSEQYF
>TRBJ1-2|TRBD1|NA|TRBV10-3
TGTGCCATCAGTGAGTCTGCGGACAGGGCTCATTTGGGTGGCTACACCTTC
CAISESADRAHLGGYTF
>TRBJ2-7|TRBD2|NA|TRBV9
TGTGCCAGCAGCGAGGGGACTAGCGGGAGCTACGAGCAGTACTTC
CASSEGTSGSYEQYF
>TRBJ2-7|NA|NA|TRBV6-2/TRBV6-3
TGTGCCAGCAGTTACGGGTCCGGGAGTTCGGGCGAGCAGTACTTC
CASSYGSGSSGEQYF
>TRBJ2-7|NA|NA|TRBV3-1/TRBV3-2
TGTGCCAGCAGCCGAGGACGGGGATCCTACGAGCAGTACTTC
CASSRGRGSYEQYF
>TRBJ2-1|TRBD2|few|TRBV28
TGTGCCAGCAGAAGGCTAGCGGAGTGGGGGGAGCAGTTCTTC
CASRRLAEWGEQFF
>TRBJ2-5|NA|NA|TRBV6-2/TRBV6-3
TGTGCCAGCAGTAACCAGGGGCAAGAGACCCAGTACTTC
CASSNQGQETQYF
>TRBJ2-2|NA|NA|TRBV12-3/TRBV12-4
TGTGCCAGCAGACCTCGACAGACCGGGGAGCTGTTTTTT
CASRPRQTGELFF
>TRBJ1-4|TRBD1|NA|TRBV3-1/TRBV3-2
TGTGCCAGCAGCCTGCCGGGACAGACTAATGAAAAACTGTTTTTT
CASSLPGQTNEKLFF
>TRBJ2-3|TRBD1|NA|TRBV4-3
TGCGCCAGCAGCCTGGGACAGGGCAGAGATACGCAGTATTTT
CASSLGQGRDTQYF